Each of the 28 T cell receptor beta chains below was sequenced from the same sample in a study of CD8+ T cells in alopecia areata. The treatment: oral pan-JAK inhibitor, 5-10 mg twice daily. RNA was isolated and reverse transcribed to cDNA, the sequencing template. Here immunoSEQ multiplex PCR was the method, and the copy in TCRdb shows in-frame clones only, minus some. In the table there are 130,000 to 150,000 clones, around four fifths of which are singletons. This sample comprised CD8+ T cells sorted from blood, obtained at week 4, from a patient treated with tofacitinib. These TCRs come from a human donor with alopecia areata.

This clone showed up just once. This chain connects TRBV19 to TRBJ1-2, with a tentative D call TRBD1 (5 bases). The germline V and J ends were trimmed by 4 bases and 6 bases, with 12 bases remaining between them. Germline V lookup: CDR1 LNHDA, CDR2 SQIVND (reference sequence). The CDR3 runs to 13 residues. The CDR3 DNA reads as TGTGCCAGTAGTACCGGGACGGGGAATGGCTACACCTTC. This sequence encodes CASSTGTGNGYTF.

This rearrangement joins TRBV29-1 to TRBJ1-2, with D possibly being TRBD1 (5 bases). Trimming shortened V by 3 bases and J by 4 bases, and 12 bases separated the two germline ends. Germline values: CDR1 SQVTM, CDR2 ANQGSEA. This CDR3 is built from 13 residues. This CDR3 reads CSVDGGTGYGYTF. The CDR3 DNA follows: TGCAGCGTTGACGGAGGGACGGGCTATGGCTACACCTTC.

This chain links TRBV5-1 with TRBJ2-7; no clear D. The ends were cut back, 4 bases at V and 2 bases at J, with 13 bases in the middle. There are 14 residues in the CDR3. Germline lookup yields CDR1 SGHRS and CDR2 YFSETQ. The CDR3 nucleotides read TGCGCCAGCAGCGCCGAACAGTTCACCTACGAGCAGTACTTC. Its protein is CASSAEQFTYEQYF.

The genes are TRBV5-1 and TRBJ2-2; a weak D match, TRBD2 (5 bases). From germline, CDR1 is SGHRS and CDR2 YFSETQ. V shed 2 bases and J shed 7 bases, with 9 bases lying between them. The CDR3 is 13 amino acids. CDR3 sequence: CASSFEGDGELFF. DNA for the CDR3: TGCGCCAGCAGCTTCGAGGGCGACGGGGAGCTGTTTTTT. Using reference TRBV5-1 and TRBJ2-2 for the parts outside the CDR3, the full variable domain is KAGVTQTPRYLIKTRGQQVTLSCSPISGHRSVSWYQQTPGQGLQFLFEYFSETQRNKGNFPGRFSGRQFSNSRSEMNVSTLELGDSALYLCASSFEGDGELFFGEGSRLTVL.

The V gene is TRBV4-1, the J gene TRBJ2-7; 7 bases map to TRBD1. The V gene end was trimmed by 1 base and the J gene end by 3 bases; junction bases not matched to a gene: 3. The CDR3 runs 14 residues. Germline-derived CDR1 and CDR2 are MGHRA and YSYEKL. CDR3: CASSQGRGSYEQYF. The CDR3 DNA follows: TGCGCCAGCAGCCAAGGCAGGGGGAGCTACGAGCAGTACTTC.

This clone was counted once. V gene TRBV2 combines with J gene TRBJ2-2, with D unclear. V lost 3 bases and J lost 3, with 5 bases in between. In germline, CDR1 is SNHLY, CDR2 FYNNEI. The CDR3 spans 13 residues. This chain's CDR3 is CASSDGHTGELFF. CDR3 nucleotides: TGTGCCAGCAGTGACGGGCACACCGGGGAGCTGTTTTTT.

The rearrangement links TRBV9 to TRBJ1-2; D remains unclear. Germline loops: CDR1 SGDLS, CDR2 YYNGEE. V lost 3 bases to trimming and J lost 0 bases, with 9 bases between them. The CDR3 totals 14 residues. The CDR3 DNA sequence: TGTGCCAGCAGCGAAGATGGGCCTAACTATGGCTACACCTTC. Its translation is CASSEDGPNYGYTF.

The chain uses TRBV29-1 and TRBJ1-2; 8 nucleotides align to TRBD1. CDR1 is SQVTM, CDR2 ANQGSEA, per germline. The J segment lost 8 bases and the V segment lost 6 bases, leaving 8 bases of the junction unmatched. This CDR3 has 12 residues. In nucleotides, the CDR3 is TGCAGCGTCGCCGGACAGGGAGGAGGCTACACCTTC. It translates to CSVAGQGGGYTF.

V and J are TRBV7-9 and TRBJ2-5; D unclear. The CDR3 contains 16 residues. V shed 5 bases and J shed 0 bases, with 16 bases lying between them. Germline assignment: CDR1 SEHNR and CDR2 FQNEAQ (reference sequence). The CDR3 loop is CASSPTVGKYQETQYF. In DNA form, the CDR3 reads TGTGCCAGCAGCCCAACGGTCGGAAAGTACCAAGAGACCCAGTACTTC. Together with reference TRBV7-9 and TRBJ2-5, the CDR3 gives the full variable domain: DTGVSQNPRHKITKRGQNVTFRCDPISEHNRLYWYRQTLGQGPEFLTYFQNEAQLEKSRLLSDRFSAERPKGSFSTLEIQRTEQGDSAMYLCASSPTVGKYQETQYFGPGTRLLVL.

This clone came up once. The chain combines TRBV4-2 with TRBJ1-6; D uncertain. Per germline, CDR1 LGHNA and CDR2 YNFKEQ. The CDR3 contains 15 residues. Trimming took 0 bases from V and 5 from J, leaving 8 bases between them. The CDR3 region is CASSQEGADNSPLHF. The CDR3 DNA sequence: TGTGCCAGCAGCCAAGAGGGTGCGGATAATTCACCCCTCCACTTT.

This clone was counted between two and nine times. As DNA, the CDR3 is TGTGCCAGCAGCGGCATGTCCGGGACTACCTACAATGAGCAGTTCTTC. It yields the protein CASSGMSGTTYNEQFF. V gene TRBV11-1 combines with J gene TRBJ2-1, with 7 positions matching TRBD2. The CDR3 consists of 16 residues. Germline lookup yields CDR1 SGHAT and CDR2 FQDESV (reference sequence). J gave up 2 bases and V 5 bases, and 9 bases lay outside the gene matches.

This chain connects TRBV29-1 to TRBJ2-1; TRBD1 aligns across 8 bases. Unmatched junction bases numbered 8, after V lost 4 bases and J lost 12 bases. CDR1 and CDR2 (germline): SQVTM, ANQGSEA. The CDR3 is 12 amino acids. The CDR3 is CSVVRTTGGQFF. CDR3 nucleotide sequence: TGCAGCGTTGTTCGAACAACAGGGGGGCAGTTCTTC.

The V gene is TRBV6-5, the J gene TRBJ1-2, with 7 nucleotides matching TRBD1. V shed 5 bases and J 1 base; nucleotides not matched to a gene: 7. CDR1 MNHEY and CDR2 SVGAGI come from the germline V gene. CDR3 size: 15 residues. The CDR3 nucleotides are TGTGCCAGCAGTGGGAGGACAGGACTTAACTATGGCTACACCTTC. It encodes CASSGRTGLNYGYTF.

The J gene is TRBJ2-7, the V gene TRBV6-5; 9 nucleotides agree with TRBD2. This CDR3 is built from 15 residues. CDR1 and CDR2 from the germline V gene are MNHEY and SVGAGI. Losses at the gene ends were 5 bases for V and 1 base for J; bases not matched to a gene: 6. CDR3 coding DNA: TGTGCCAGCAGTCCCGCGGGGGGGGTATCCTACGAGCAGTACTTC. Translated: CASSPAGGVSYEQYF.

This clone showed up just a few times. V is TRBV7-6 and J is TRBJ1-4; 8 bases agree with TRBD1. The length of the CDR3 is 14 residues. V shed 5 bases, J shed 3 bases, and the junction held 2 bases outside the gene matches. Germline V lookup: CDR1 SGHVS, CDR2 FNYEAQ. CDR3: CASSPGGSNEKLFF. In nucleotides, the CDR3 is TGTGCCAGCAGCCCAGGGGGCTCTAATGAAAAACTGTTTTTT.

The chain has TRBV2 and TRBJ1-6, with TRBD1 as a possible D gene (5 bases). CDR3 length: 13 amino acids. The germline CDR1 and CDR2 sequences are SNHLY and FYNNEI. V lost 5 bases to trimming and J lost 8 bases, with 10 bases between them. The DNA of the CDR3 is TGTGCCAGCAGTAGATCAGGGTATTCACCCCTCCACTTT. Residues: CASSRSGYSPLHF.

J is TRBJ2-3 and V is TRBV9; 9 bases are a match to TRBD1. The CDR3 loop spans 16 amino acids. Trimming took 4 bases from V and 2 from J; bases not matched to a gene: 8. The germline V gene encodes CDR1 SGDLS and CDR2 YYNGEE. The DNA of the CDR3 is TGTGCCAGCAGCCTACAGGGGGCTTGGGCCACAGATACGCAGTATTTT. Translating it yields CASSLQGAWATDTQYF.

This chain connects TRBV2 to TRBJ2-2; no definite D call. Germline V gene data show CDR1 as SNHLY and CDR2 as FYNNEI. CDR3 length equals 14 residues. V lost 11 bases and J 0 bases, leaving 13 bases between the germline ends. CDR3 nucleotide sequence: TGTGCCTCCGGTAGGGCCTCGAACACCGGGGAGCTGTTTTTT. Translation gives CASGRASNTGELFF.

This sequence joins TRBV29-1 and TRBJ1-1, with D maybe TRBD1 (6 bases). This CDR3 is 13 amino acids long. Germline V gene sequence: CDR1 SQVTM, CDR2 ANQGSEA. V was cut by 6 bases and J by 0 bases, with 11 bases left in between. CDR3 loop: CSVRGTMNTEAFF. The DNA for the CDR3 is TGCAGCGTCCGGGGGACAATGAACACTGAAGCTTTCTTT. Based on the CDR3 plus reference TRBV29-1 and TRBJ1-1, the full variable domain is SAVISQKPSRDICQRGTSLTIQCQVDSQVTMMFWYRQQPGQSLTLIATANQGSEATYESGFVIDKFPISRPNLTFSTLTVSNMSPEDSSIYLCSVRGTMNTEAFFGQGTRLTVV.

As DNA, the CDR3 is TGTGCCAGCAGCTTGGAAAGAGTCGATACGCAGTATTTT. Amino acid sequence: CASSLERVDTQYF. V and J are TRBV5-4 and TRBJ2-3; D gene ambiguous. The germline CDR1 and CDR2 sequences are SGHNT and YYREEE (reference sequence). The V gene lost 0 bases and the J gene lost 6 bases, with 8 bases spanning the gap. The CDR3 is 13 amino acids.

V gene TRBV7-9 combines with J gene TRBJ2-6; the D is unclear. This CDR3 spans 16 amino acids. CDR1 is SEHNR and CDR2 is FQNEAQ in the germline V gene (reference sequence). Between the trimmed V and J ends, which lost 2 bases and 0 bases, there was a span of 8 bases. The CDR3 bases are TGTGCCAGCAGCTTATCGTTCGGCTCTGGGGCCAACGTCCTGACTTTC. Amino acids: CASSLSFGSGANVLTF.

This chain links TRBV6-5 with TRBJ1-1; TRBD1 agrees at 9 bases. J was trimmed by 1 base and V by 4 bases; bases with no gene match: 1. The CDR3 is 14 residues long. Germline assignment: CDR1 MNHEY and CDR2 SVGAGI. Here the CDR3 DNA reads TGTGCCAGCAGTTTGACAGGGGGGAACACTGAAGCTTTCTTT. The encoded protein is CASSLTGGNTEAFF.

This rearrangement joins TRBV5-1 to TRBJ1-2; 8 positions agree with TRBD1. This CDR3 region has 14 residues. The germline V gene has CDR1 SGHRS and CDR2 YFSETQ. Unmatched junction bases numbered 5, after V lost 3 bases and J lost 4 bases. The CDR3 region has the DNA TGCGCCAGCAGCTCCCGGGACAGGACCTATGGCTACACCTTC. Translation gives CASSSRDRTYGYTF.

The genes are TRBV30 and TRBJ2-5, with 7 positions matching TRBD2. Near its end, the DNA agrees better with TRBJ2-7, so the J call may be wrong. There are 13 residues in the CDR3. CDR1 and CDR2 (germline): GTSNPN, SVGIG (reference sequence). The CDR3 nucleotides read TGTGCGGGGAGCCGGGGAGGGTCCTACGAGCAGTACTTC. It specifies CAGSRGGSYEQYF.

The J gene is TRBJ2-7, the V gene TRBV7-2; D remains unclear. The germline V and J ends were trimmed by 5 bases and 3 bases, with 11 bases remaining between them. The germline gives CDR1 SGHTA, CDR2 FQGNSA. There are 13 residues in the CDR3. CDR3 loop: CASSPWANYEQYF. The CDR3 DNA follows: TGTGCCAGCAGCCCCTGGGCGAACTACGAGCAGTACTTC.

This clone was seen just once. The V and J genes are TRBV5-3 and TRBJ2-1; D possibly corresponds to TRBD1 (5 bases). Being an ORF, TRBV5-3 has a function that is uncertain. The length of the CDR3 is 14 residues. The V gene lost 4 bases and the J gene lost 6 bases, with 14 bases spanning the gap. The CDR3 sequence is CARSLLGRANEQFF. The CDR3 DNA is TGTGCCAGAAGCCTATTGGGCAGGGCCAATGAGCAGTTCTTC.

The chain is built from TRBV5-1 and TRBJ2-6; possible D gene TRBD2, 7 bases. Trimming stripped 4 bases from V and 0 bases from J, with 17 bases between. The germline CDR1 and CDR2 sequences are SGHRS and YFSETQ. CDR3 length: 18 amino acids. The CDR3 spells CASSLRGALASGANVLTF. CDR3 nucleotides: TGCGCCAGCAGCCTCCGGGGGGCGTTAGCCTCTGGGGCCAACGTCCTGACTTTC.

The J gene is TRBJ2-7, the V gene TRBV29-1; D not resolved. The CDR3 spans 12 residues. Germline values: CDR1 SQVTM, CDR2 ANQGSEA. Trimming removed 7 bases at V and 2 bases at J, with 12 bases between. CDR3 sequence (DNA): TGCAGCGCCGTGGGTTCGCCCTACGAGCAGTACTTC. It encodes CSAVGSPYEQYF.